This T cell receptor beta chain was sequenced for a study of vaccination and CD4 T cells after COVID-19 (dated by TCRdb to between 2021 and 2022). Some background on the complete study: Convalescent patients had a positive SARS-CoV-2 result on nasal swab PCR, and of these patients, some ten had mild disease and one had severe disease. Post-COVID blood samples from convalescent patients were collected a median of around 100 days after diagnosis, with a range of 35 to 161 days. The cultures were stimulated with overlapping spike peptide pools from SARS-CoV-2 and from the common cold coronaviruses HCoV-NL63, HCoV-OC43 and HCoV-229E. In the convalescent cohort there were six males and four females, among whom were two Hispanic individuals, seven Caucasians, two Asians and one multiracial person. In control cultures, a CEFX viral epitope pool was used as positive control, an HIV-1 Nef peptide pool was used as negative control, or no peptide was added. Each participant got two doses of either the Pfizer-BioNTech BNT162b2 vaccine (n=8) or the Moderna mRNA-1273 vaccine (n=2). Post-vaccine blood samples were obtained a median of approximately 74 days after the second vaccine dose, with a range of about 14 to 241 days. For three convalescent patients, samples were collected at an early post-vaccination timepoint (day 14) as well as at a late post-vaccination timepoint (days 161 to 241). The spike-specific CD4+ TCR repertoire was compared before and after mRNA vaccination in 10 to 11 COVID-19 convalescent patients and a few infection-naive healthy vaccine recipients. Beyond this particular receptor, the publication reports: Only a relatively small number of convalescent patients were included in the study, and early timepoints following natural infection were not analyzed. An increase in the median number of SARS-CoV-2-reactive clonotypes from 21 after infection to roughly 39 after vaccination was observed, but the change was not found to be significant. Of the vaccine-specific clones found in convalescent patients, nearly all (304 of 307) were mono-reactive for SARS-CoV-2 spike instead of being cross-reactive with common cold coronaviruses. Among the post-vaccine SARS-CoV-2-reactive clones in convalescent patients, a median approximately 86% showed up only after vaccination, which suggests vaccine-specific priming.

The germline V gene encodes CDR1 DFQATT and CDR2 SNEGSKA (reference sequence). The CDR3 holds 14 amino acids from the cysteine to the phenylalanine. Solely the CDR3 DNA is kept, with 42 bases framed from the first base. Between the V and J ends, shortened by 3 bases and 4 bases respectively, the junction contains 15 bases. This clonotype was seen more than once but under ten times. The target of this receptor is not known. No qualities accompany the bases; no much larger clone lies one base away. In light of the paper, this sample's time point label describes: late sampling 161 to 241 days after vaccination in three convalescent patients. The treatment or condition label, read with the paper, signifies: roughly 10-day PBMC culture with coronavirus spike peptide pools or control peptides (ViraFEST assay). The ViraFEST assay was used in the study, in which antigen-specific T cells were expanded with peptide pools and expanded clonotypes were subsequently identified by TCR sequencing. Positive SARS-CoV-2 PCR tests in the convalescent patients dated from March to December 2020, before Alpha, Beta and Delta variants emerged in the United States. PBMCs were cultured at about 2 million per well in IMDM supplemented with 5% human AB serum and around 9.5 IU/ml IL-2, with around 10 ug/ml peptide pools added. Half of the culture medium was replaced with fresh IL-2-containing medium on days 3 and 7. After 10 to 11 days of culture, CD4+ T cells were isolated by negative selection with the EasySep CD4+ T cell isolation kit. PBMCs were separated from whole blood using Ficoll-Paque Plus gradient centrifugation and then either used fresh or cryopreserved at -140C. Each culture condition was generally run in triplicate wells.

The method behind the library was PCR. At the Johns Hopkins FTIC core, DNA from the cultured CD4+ T cells underwent TCR sequencing with the Oncomine TCR Beta short-read assay. Genomic DNA was extracted from the cultured CD4+ T cells with the QIAamp micro DNA kit. Oncomine TCR Beta libraries from cultured CD4+ T cells were pooled using unique dual indexes and sequenced on an Illumina iSeq 100. The original pipeline was this. Non-productive sequences were removed, and CDR3s that did not start with C, did not end with F or W, or were shorter than 7 amino acids were discarded. Antigen-specific clonotypes were identified using the MANAFEST web application through comparison of peptide-stimulated wells with reference and other culture wells. Positive clones required FDR below 0.05, an odds ratio above 5, and productive frequency above 0.1% in at least two of three replicate wells. A clonotype counted as cross-reactive if it showed significant expansion both in the SARS-CoV-2 spike wells and in at least one common cold coronavirus spike condition. Similarity between CDR3 sequences was evaluated in R version 3.6.1 using Levenshtein distances (stringdist) and unrooted phylogenetic trees (ape). The public reads were reanalyzed by TCRdb: fastp trimming at Q25, MiXCR alignment, in-frame beta chains only. Rows are combined by CDR3 protein, so each entry shows the most common genes and DNA. For this entry, the V and J calls and clone size follow TCRdb and not the study's own pipeline. This sample is represented by about 22,000 distinct CDR3 sequences; approximately 38% of them were singletons. Roughly 29% of the sample belongs to the ten largest clones.

The material sequenced was CD4+ T cells from blood, cultured in vitro, taken about 7 months after SARS-CoV-2 vaccination. This TCR derives from a human donor who had recovered from COVID-19. The sequence joins TRBV20-1 to TRBJ2-5; the D gene cannot be named for sure. CDR3 reads: CSARDPVIGETQYF. The DNA is TGCAGTGCTAGGGATCCCGTGATTGGAGAGACCCAGTACTTC.